This passage covers 18 T cell receptor beta chains from one sample sequenced in a study of blood T cell repertoires in COVID-19. Produced via immunoSEQ multiplex PCR; TCRdb's table is partial and in-frame only. The table shows 110,000 to 150,000 clones, with around 80% occurring only once. Sequencing used peripheral blood. The source is a human donor in a cohort sampled during active COVID-19.

The genes are TRBV30 and TRBJ1-6; D call uncertain. The CDR3 totals 14 residues. Looked up from germline, CDR1 is GTSNPN and CDR2 is SVGIG (reference sequence). Trimming took off 2 bases at V and 7 bases at J, with 12 bases between the two ends. CDR3 coding DNA: TGTGCCTGGAGTTCTGGAGATCCGAATTCACCCCTCCACTTT. Translation: CAWSSGDPNSPLHF.

The table lists this clone with a few counts. This chain uses TRBV9 with TRBJ2-2; no firm D call. The V gene lost 0 bases and the J gene lost 1 base, with 4 bases spanning the gap. Germline assignment: CDR1 SGDLS and CDR2 YYNGEE. The CDR3 runs to 14 residues. The CDR3 region has the DNA TGTGCCAGCAGCGTAGAACTGAACACCGGGGAGCTGTTTTTT. It specifies CASSVELNTGELFF.

The CDR3 reads CSASAGQPQHF. The CDR3 DNA reads TGCAGTGCTAGCGCCGGGCAGCCCCAGCATTTT. The chain has TRBV20-1 and TRBJ1-5; D uncertain. Trimming removed 3 bases at V and 7 bases at J, with 7 bases between. There are 11 residues in the CDR3. In germline, CDR1 is DFQATT, CDR2 SNEGSKA (reference sequence).

The CDR3 is CAIGVGQGRNTEAFF. For the CDR3, the DNA is TGTGCCATCGGCGTGGGACAGGGGAGGAACACTGAAGCTTTCTTT. V gene TRBV10-3 combines with J gene TRBJ1-1, with 10 bases identical to TRBD1. Trimming removed 8 bases from V and 1 base from J; junction bases left unmatched: 7. This CDR3 region has 15 residues. Germline V gene lookup returns CDR1 ENHRY and CDR2 SYGVKD.

A few counts support this clone. The rearrangement uses TRBV5-1 and TRBJ1-2; 9 bases line up with TRBD1. The V and J ends lost 3 bases and 7 bases, in that order; junction bases with no gene match: 10. The CDR3 runs 15 residues. Germline V lookup: CDR1 SGHRS, CDR2 YFSETQ. In DNA, the CDR3 is TGCGCCAGCAGCTCAGAACCCGGGACAGGGAGTGGCTACACCTTC. Its protein product is CASSSEPGTGSGYTF.

The chain employs TRBV5-1 and TRBJ1-2, with 7 bases lining up with TRBD1. CDR1 is SGHRS, CDR2 YFSETQ, per germline. Trimming took 4 bases from V and 8 from J; bases not matched to a gene: 11. The length of the CDR3 is 14 residues. The CDR3 spells CASSPERTGPGYTF. In nucleotides, the CDR3 is TGCGCCAGCAGCCCCGAACGGACAGGCCCCGGCTACACCTTC.

The CDR3 sequence: CASSDTKINEQFF. CDR3 DNA sequence: TGTGCCAGCAGTGACACTAAAATTAATGAGCAGTTCTTC. V and J are TRBV6-4 and TRBJ2-1; D is undetermined. Trimming removed 2 bases from V and 7 bases from J, with 9 bases in between. CDR1 and CDR2 from the germline V gene are MRHNA and SNTAGT. The CDR3 runs to 13 residues.

This clone occurred once. The CDR3 loop reads CASSQVGSGGAGGQETQYF. Here the CDR3 DNA reads TGTGCCAGCAGCCAAGTAGGTAGCGGGGGGGCCGGCGGCCAAGAGACCCAGTACTTC. The rearrangement links TRBV3-1 (or the pseudogene TRBV3-2) to TRBJ2-5, with TRBD2 matching over 11 bases. This CDR3 comprises 19 residues. Germline trimming cut 1 base from V and 1 base from J; bases unmatched to any gene: 11. Germline values: CDR1 LGHDT, CDR2 YNNKEL (reference sequence).

In its sample, this clone was seen once. This chain joins TRBV2 and TRBJ2-3; possibly TRBD2 for D (5 bases). CDR3 length: 16 residues. Trimming cost V 2 bases and J 0 bases, with 12 bases left between them. CDR1 is SNHLY and CDR2 is FYNNEI in the germline V gene. CDR3 residues: CASSEWAGLSTDTQYF. The CDR3 DNA sequence: TGTGCCAGCAGTGAATGGGCGGGTCTAAGCACAGATACGCAGTATTTT.

J is TRBJ1-5 and V is TRBV18; weak D call: TRBD1 (5 bases). The CDR3 runs 20 residues. Germline CDR1 is KGHSH and CDR2 is LQKENI. Trimming stripped 3 bases from V and 2 bases from J, with 26 bases between. In DNA, the CDR3 is TGTGCCAGCTCACCGGATGCGGGGGGGTTATGGCGAAGTGGCAATCAGCCCCAGCATTTT. Amino acids: CASSPDAGGLWRSGNQPQHF.

The V and J genes are TRBV5-6 and TRBJ1-1; TRBD1 agrees at 9 bases. The V gene end was trimmed by 4 bases and the J gene end by 5 bases; junction bases not matched to a gene: 6. Germline-derived CDR1 and CDR2 are SGHDT and YYEEEE. The CDR3 spans 14 residues. The CDR3 is CASSNRGRGTEAFF. CDR3 nucleotides: TGTGCCAGCAGCAACAGGGGGCGCGGGACTGAAGCTTTCTTT.

The genes are TRBV4-2 and TRBJ1-6, with TRBD1 matching over 7 bases. The CDR3 sequence is 15 residues long. In germline, CDR1 is LGHNA, CDR2 YNFKEQ. V shed 3 bases, J shed 14 bases, and the junction held 13 bases outside the gene matches. The CDR3 DNA follows: TGTGCCAGCAGCCAGGACAGACAGGCCCAGGGGGCCCTCCACTTT. Translation gives CASSQDRQAQGALHF.

The genes are TRBV11-3 and TRBJ2-1, with 8 positions matching TRBD1. Per the germline V gene, CDR1 is SGHNT and CDR2 is YENEEA. V trimming: 2 bases; J trimming: 7 bases; junction bases outside the gene matches: 4. The CDR3 contains 14 residues. The CDR3 sequence: CASSLWQGANEQFF. As DNA, the CDR3 is TGTGCCAGCAGCTTATGGCAGGGGGCAAATGAGCAGTTCTTC.

The chain employs TRBV27 and TRBJ2-7; TRBD1 might be the D (5 bases). The V end was cut by 3 bases, the J end by 6 bases, with 9 bases between. The CDR3 loop spans 12 amino acids. The V gene's germline CDR1 is MNHEY and CDR2 SMNVEV (reference sequence). The CDR3 DNA reads as TGTGCCAGCAGTTTCAGGGCCGGCGAGCAGTACTTC. Protein sequence: CASSFRAGEQYF.

This chain links TRBV14 with TRBJ2-2, with a tentative D call TRBD2 (6 bases). Per the germline V gene, CDR1 is SGHDN and CDR2 is FVKESK. Trimming shortened V by 0 bases and J by 6 bases, and 11 bases separated the two germline ends. The CDR3 spans 15 residues. CDR3 in DNA: TGTGCCAGCAGCCAAGATCTGTCGGGAGCCGGGGAGCTGTTTTTT. It specifies CASSQDLSGAGELFF.

This chain uses TRBV21-1 with TRBJ2-1; whether TRBD1, the table's D call, matches the DNA was not checked. TRBV21-1 is assigned pseudogene status. CDR3 length: 16 amino acids. The CDR3 sequence is CASSRLGQGRYNEQFF. CDR3 coding DNA: TGTGCCAGCAGCAGGCTGGGACAGGGAAGGTACAATGAGCAGTTCTTC.

This chain joins TRBV4-1 and TRBJ1-1; D might be TRBD1 (6 bases). The germline CDR1 and CDR2 sequences are MGHRA and YSYEKL. CDR3 length equals 15 residues. Trimming took 4 bases from V and 1 from J, leaving 13 bases between them. The chain's CDR3 is CASSRGPTENTEAFF. In DNA, the CDR3 is TGCGCCAGCAGCCGGGGGCCTACGGAGAACACTGAAGCTTTCTTT.

The chain combines TRBV7-2 with TRBJ2-3, with D perhaps matching TRBD2 (5 bases). The germline V and J ends were trimmed by 1 base and 2 bases, with 13 bases remaining between them. The V gene's germline CDR1 is SGHTA and CDR2 FQGNSA. The CDR3 spans 16 residues. The CDR3, as DNA: TGTGCCAGCAGCTTAGGCGGGCTAACCTACACAGATACGCAGTATTTT. Translating gives CASSLGGLTYTDTQYF.